This TCR beta chain was captured in a study of T cells in Graves' hyperthyroidism and ophthalmopathy. Study outcomes and limitations: In blood, most of the thyroid clonotypes expanded above 0.001 were also present.

Amplified TCR beta CDR3 regions came from RNA transcripts. The TCR CDR3 was amplified in a first-round RT-PCR using the HTBI primer set. TCRdb analysed the multiplex PCR reads with MiXCR anew, one entry per CDR3 protein. The data hold 400,000 to 600,000 distinct CDR3 sequences, with under 25% observed a single time. Many counts were recorded for this clonotype. Its antigen is unknown. For Graves' hyperthyroidism to be stable, ophthalmopathy could not progress within 18 months. Diagnostic assessment was based on clinical symptoms, serum thyroxine and TRAb, thyroid ultrasound and orbital computed tomography. CDR1 is SNHLY and CDR2 is FYNNEI in the germline V gene. V dropped 9 bases and J dropped 0 bases, with 9 bases sitting between them. This CDR3 comprises 12 residues.

The TCR comes from a man aged 18-30 years with Graves' hyperthyroidism. Specimen: blood. This sequence joins TRBV2 and TRBJ2-7; the D gene is possibly TRBD1 (5 bases). The CDR3 region has the DNA TGTGCCAGAGGGGCAGTCTCCTACGAGCAGTACTTC. This encodes CARGAVSYEQYF.